This T cell receptor (beta chain) was identified during a study of shared clonotypes between healthy human individuals. Naive CD45RA+ and memory CD45RA-negative subsets were split from CD4+ cells. Study-wide findings and caveats: Rarefaction demonstrated incomplete sorted-subset sequencing despite large depth. Limitation of the genetic and exposure-history diversity represented came from the few donors.

Regarding this clone: Antigen: not known. This same CDR3 is encoded by further DNA sequences in the sample.

Some clones are missing from TCRdb's copy, which holds only in-frame ones; the method was immunoSEQ multiplex PCR. This table has 900,000 to 1,200,000 clones, approximately 80% appearing once. CDR1 is SGHNT, CDR2 YENEEA, per germline. V lost 6 bases and J 3 bases, leaving 11 bases between the germline ends. This CDR3 comprises 13 residues. This chain joins TRBV11-3 and TRBJ1-1; possible D gene TRBD1, 6 bases. The receptor was isolated from a man between 18 and 35 years old in good health. Some clones in this sample may be carry-over from other donors' samples. The sequenced material came from memory CD4+ T cells from PBMCs. The subset denotes: CD45RA-negative fraction. The CDR3 protein is CASSEGDDTEAFF. The CDR3 DNA is TGTGCCAGCAGTGAGGGGGATGACACTGAAGCTTTCTTT.